This T cell receptor beta chain derives from a study of regulatory T cells in long-lasting Graves disease. This CDR3 region has 17 residues. Trimming cost V 5 bases and J 5 bases, with 25 bases left between them. CDR1 is SGHVS, CDR2 FNYEAQ, per germline. Building of the TCR beta libraries involved iRepertoire HTBI primers and Arm-PCR of CDR3 regions. TCRdb re-called the multiplex PCR reads through MiXCR, storing one row per CDR3 protein. The sample gives about 400,000 distinct CDR3 sequences, under 25% of which show up once; around 20% is in the top ten. Study-level results: Persistent disease favored TRBV28, TRBJ1-2 and TRBJ2-5. Few sampled subjects may have lowered accuracy.

This clonotype was detected ten times or more. Its antigen is undetermined. Time point here: persistent/refractory GD, antithyroid drugs over 5 years with positive TRAb. RNA from PBMCs was the source of the TCR library. This receptor was obtained from a female donor with Graves disease. The specimen was peripheral blood mononuclear cells (PBMCs), collected when the disease was refractory, from a patient treated with antithyroid drugs. The chain is built from TRBV7-6 and TRBJ2-7, with D maybe TRBD1 (6 bases). CDR3 protein: CASSRSAGAHFSDEQYF. The DNA for the CDR3 is TGTGCCAGCAGCCGTTCGGCAGGGGCTCATTTTAGCGACGAGCAGTACTTC.